This entry describes one T cell receptor (beta chain). Its antigen is unknown. Other DNA sequences in the same sample also yield this CDR3. Primers for the PCR totalled 60 Vbeta and 13 Jbeta. Data came from immunoSEQ multiplex PCR; TCRdb stores just in-frame clones and leaves some out. The data show some 130,000 clones, with 79% seen just once and 6.5% held by the top ten. This sample stems from a study of cytomegalovirus exposure and HLA in healthy donors. Findings of the study overall: A later analysis reportedly found that, within productive TCRs, an Asian-associated ancestry cluster had fewer N-insertions than the mean observed across the roughly 690 donors.

The germline gives CDR1 SGHVS, CDR2 FQNEAQ. This CDR3 spans 14 amino acids. Trimming took 1 base from V and 1 from J, leaving 4 bases between them. Sequencing was performed on PBMCs. This receptor was taken from a man aged 40-55 years in good health and CMV-seropositive. The V and J genes are TRBV7-8 and TRBJ2-2; D gene unclear. CDR3 sequence: CASSLVRNTGELFF. CDR3 coding DNA: TGTGCCAGCAGCTTAGTCAGGAACACCGGGGAGCTGTTTTTT.